This TCR beta chain was observed in a study of neoadjuvant nivolumab and ipilimumab in lung cancer. Findings and caveats of the study: Only two of four nivolumab-treated tumors gained richness and clonality by surgery. TCR richness and clonality were higher in tumors than adjacent uninvolved lung. Pretherapy blood TCR richness correlated positively with resected tumor richness. A small number of samples were TCR sequenced.

This clone is medium-sized (0.01 to 0.1%). What it recognizes is unknown. Trimming at V came to 5 bases and at J to 6 bases, leaving 3 bases not matched to a gene. CDR1 is MNHEY and CDR2 is SVGAGI in the germline V gene. This CDR3 has 13 amino acids. This table comes from immunoSEQ multiplex PCR, and its TCRdb copy is limited to in-frame clones, with some not included. The sample records tens of thousands of clones, approximately 86% being singletons. The chain has TRBV6-5 and TRBJ2-2; TRBD2 agrees at 7 bases. This TCR was sampled from an adult with non-small cell lung cancer. The source was peripheral blood, collected before neoadjuvant nivolumab, alone or with ipilimumab. CDR3 DNA sequence: TGTGCCAGCAGTCGGGGGGAGGCCGGGGAGCTGTTTTTT. Translating gives CASSRGEAGELFF.